This passage covers 24 T cell receptor beta chains from one sample sequenced in a study of response to subunit inactivated influenza vaccine. TCRdb re-called the RT-PCR reads through MiXCR, storing one row per CDR3 protein. This table holds hundreds of thousands of distinct CDR3 sequences, roughly 22% found once. Sample: PBMCs from blood, taken about 20 months after vaccination. These receptors came from a man aged 45-69 years who received an inactivated influenza vaccine.

This clonotype occurred many times. This chain joins TRBV7-2 and TRBJ2-1, with 7 nucleotides matching TRBD1. The CDR3 runs to 14 residues. Germline CDR1 SGHTA, CDR2 FQGNSA. V was clipped by 5 bases and J by 9 bases; unmatched bases: 10. The chain's CDR3 is CASSRRQGTTEQFF. The CDR3 DNA sequence: TGTGCCAGCAGCCGTAGACAGGGTACTACTGAGCAGTTCTTC.

A remark on this clonotype: Relative to the germline gene, one junction end is altered; a read error may explain this. For the CDR3, the DNA is TGCAGCGTTGGAGAGAATAGCAATCAGGCCCAGCATTTT. This gives the protein CSVGENSNQAQHF. The chain has TRBV29-1 and TRBJ1-5; D is undetermined. CDR3 length: 13 amino acids. CDR1 is SQVTM and CDR2 is ANQGSEA in the germline V gene.

The CDR3 DNA reads as TGTGCCACATCCGGGACAGGGGCAGAATACGAGCAGTACTTC. Protein product: CATSGTGAEYEQYF. The chain links TRBV10-3 to TRBJ2-7; TRBD1 matches at 10 bases. Germline CDR1 reads ENHRY; CDR2 reads SYGVKD. The CDR3 totals 14 residues. With V trimmed by 10 bases and J by 4 bases, 10 bases remained unmatched.

This clonotype was detected a few times. The V call is TRBV29-1, the J call TRBJ1-2; TRBD1 is a possible D gene (5 bases). Germline V gene sequence: CDR1 SQVTM, CDR2 ANQGSEA. The CDR3 totals 13 residues. Trimming pared 4 bases from V and 7 bases from J, leaving 16 bases between. CDR3 in amino acids: CSVVPGRDGGYTF. CDR3 DNA: TGCAGCGTTGTTCCAGGGAGGGACGGTGGCTACACCTTC.

Only a few counts were recorded for this clonotype. This rearrangement joins TRBV15 to TRBJ1-2; 8 bases fit TRBD1. V dropped 2 bases and J dropped 4; count of bases not matched to a gene: 3. Looked up from germline, CDR1 is LNHNV and CDR2 is YYDKDF (reference sequence). The CDR3 has 14 residues. The CDR3 loop is CATSRSDRVYGYTF. The DNA for the CDR3 is TGTGCCACCAGCAGATCGGACAGGGTCTATGGCTACACCTTC.

CDR3 sequence: CASSLAIPSDSPYNSPLHF. CDR3 in DNA: TGCGCCAGCAGCCTAGCTATACCCAGTGACAGCCCGTATAATTCACCCCTCCACTTT. J is TRBJ1-6 and V is TRBV5-1; tentative D call: TRBD1 (5 bases). V lost 4 bases and J 4 bases, leaving 24 bases between the germline ends. From germline, CDR1 is SGHRS and CDR2 YFSETQ. CDR3 size: 19 residues.

This clonotype appeared a few times. This sequence joins TRBV5-4 and TRBJ2-7; 7 bases agree with TRBD1. The CDR3 length is 15 residues. CDR1 and CDR2 from the germline V gene are SGHNT and YYREEE (reference sequence). The junction had 8 bases not matched to a gene; V was cut back by 5 bases and J by 0 bases. CDR3 DNA sequence: TGTGCCAGCAGACGAGGACAGGAGAGCTCCTACGAGCAGTACTTC. This sequence encodes CASRRGQESSYEQYF.

The CDR3 bases are TGTGCCAGCAGTGCGACACCCTACGAGCAGTACTTC. Protein product: CASSATPYEQYF. V gene TRBV6-2 or TRBV6-3 combines with J gene TRBJ2-7; D call uncertain. With 5 bases removed from V and 2 bases from J, the gap between germline ends came to 7 bases. The CDR3 runs to 12 residues. In germline, CDR1 is MNHEY, CDR2 SVGEGT.

This clonotype was seen only a few times. The rearrangement joins TRBV3-1 to TRBJ1-6; 8 bases align to TRBD1. Germline CDR1 LGHDT, CDR2 YNNKEL (reference sequence). The CDR3 contains 15 residues. The ends lost 4 bases at V and 10 bases at J; junction bases unmatched: 9. CDR3 amino acids: CASSPRTGRGSPLHF. In nucleotides, the CDR3 is TGTGCCAGCAGCCCCAGGACAGGGCGAGGGTCACCCCTCCACTTT.

In its sample, this clonotype was seen a few times. The V call is TRBV4-2, the J call TRBJ1-5, with 9 bases matching TRBD1. In germline, CDR1 is LGHNA, CDR2 YNFKEQ. CDR3 length: 15 amino acids. The ends lost 5 bases at V and 6 bases at J; junction bases unmatched: 8. This CDR3 reads CASSLRTGDSQPQHF. The CDR3 nucleotides are TGTGCCAGCAGCTTACGGACAGGGGATAGTCAGCCCCAGCATTTT.

The chain recombines TRBV7-9 with TRBJ2-5; tentative D call: TRBD1 (6 bases). Between the trimmed V and J ends, which lost 5 bases and 4 bases, there was a span of 14 bases. In germline, CDR1 is SEHNR, CDR2 FQNEAQ (reference sequence). The CDR3 has 14 amino acids. CDR3 protein: CASSQQGSAETQYF. In DNA, the CDR3 is TGTGCCAGCAGCCAACAGGGATCAGCAGAGACCCAGTACTTC.

V is TRBV12-3 or TRBV12-4 and J is TRBJ2-7; tentative D call: TRBD1 (6 bases). V was pared by 2 bases and J by 2 bases, with 13 bases between. This CDR3 region has 15 residues. Here the CDR3 DNA reads TGTGCCAGCAGTTTACATGGGCAGGGGACCTACGAGCAGTACTTC. This sequence encodes CASSLHGQGTYEQYF.

This clonotype was counted only a few times. The rearrangement links TRBV11-2 to TRBJ2-7; D is ambiguous. CDR1 is SGHAT and CDR2 is FQNNGV in the germline V gene. Trimming took off 2 bases at V and 4 bases at J, with 15 bases between the two ends. The CDR3 has 15 amino acids. The CDR3 reads CASSLSADSFYEQYF. CDR3 DNA: TGTGCCAGCAGCTTATCTGCAGACTCCTTTTACGAGCAGTACTTC.

V and J are TRBV14 and TRBJ2-1, with 8 bases matching TRBD2. This CDR3 comprises 15 residues. V gave up 7 bases and J gave up 4 bases; unmatched junction bases: 9. Germline V CDR1 and CDR2: SGHDN, FVKESK. The CDR3 bases are TGTGCCAGCACCCCTAAAGGCGGGGGGTACAATGAGCAGTTCTTC. Amino acids: CASTPKGGGYNEQFF.

V is TRBV7-2 and J is TRBJ2-5; 8 bases are shared with TRBD2. CDR3 length equals 17 residues. Germline CDR1 is SGHTA and CDR2 is FQGNSA. V dropped 5 bases and J dropped 4; count of bases not matched to a gene: 15. CDR3 in amino acids: CASSRRLGSGIVETQYF. The CDR3 coding sequence is TGTGCCAGCAGCAGGCGGCTAGGTAGCGGGATCGTAGAGACCCAGTACTTC.

This clonotype was counted only a few times. One junction end disagrees with the germline gene, perhaps due to a read error. This rearrangement joins TRBV3-1 to TRBJ1-6; D is possibly TRBD1 (5 bases). This CDR3 comprises 14 residues. CDR1 LGHDT and CDR2 YNNKEL come from the germline V gene (reference sequence). For the CDR3, the DNA is TGTGCCAGCAGCCAAAGCAGGGTGGCTTCACCCCCCCACTTT. Translation: CASSQSRVASPPHF.

The V gene is TRBV10-3, the J gene TRBJ1-6; D gene ambiguous. CDR1 and CDR2 (germline): ENHRY, SYGVKD. There are 15 residues in the CDR3. V lost 6 bases and J 0 bases, leaving 9 bases between the germline ends. In nucleotides, the CDR3 is TGTGCCATCAGAAGCTCGAGCTCCTATAATTCACCCCTCCACTTT. Translation gives CAIRSSSSYNSPLHF.

This chain uses TRBV7-9 with TRBJ1-4; D is possibly TRBD1 (5 bases). Germline V CDR1 and CDR2: SEHNR, FQNEAQ (reference sequence). This CDR3 is built from 15 residues. Trimming removed 10 bases from V and 2 bases from J, with 17 bases in between. The CDR3 DNA reads as TGTGCCACACAGTGGGGGGGTGGCACTAATGAAAAACTGTTTTTT. Translating it yields CATQWGGGTNEKLFF.

This chain connects TRBV12-3 or TRBV12-4 to TRBJ2-1; 7 bases map to TRBD1. J gave up 1 base and V 7 bases, and 10 bases lay outside the gene matches. CDR3 length equals 16 residues. This CDR3 is CASTKRQGRSYNEQFF. The CDR3 bases are TGTGCCAGCACCAAAAGACAGGGAAGGTCCTACAATGAGCAGTTCTTC.

In this sample, this clonotype turned up a few times. V usage is TRBV6-5 and J usage is TRBJ1-1; D remains unclear. Germline V CDR1 and CDR2: MNHEY, SVGAGI. V shed 0 bases and J shed 0 bases, with 5 bases lying between them. The CDR3 sequence is 14 residues long. Here the CDR3 reads CASSYSTMNTEAFF. CDR3 coding DNA: TGTGCCAGCAGTTACTCGACCATGAACACTGAAGCTTTCTTT.

The genes are TRBV5-1 and TRBJ1-5; possibly TRBD1 for D (6 bases). CDR3 length equals 14 residues. Trimming left V 4 bases short and J 9 bases short, with 17 bases between. Germline V gene lookup returns CDR1 SGHRS and CDR2 YFSETQ. CDR3 sequence reads: CASSARGGEGPQHF. CDR3 in DNA: TGCGCCAGCAGCGCGAGAGGGGGAGAAGGGCCCCAGCATTTT.

The chain employs TRBV20-1 and TRBJ2-1, with unresolved D. Germline assignment: CDR1 DFQATT and CDR2 SNEGSKA (reference sequence). The V and J ends lost 6 bases and 0 bases respectively, with 12 bases between them. The CDR3 runs to 14 residues. CDR3 in DNA: TGCAGTGCAGCTGACACTGTCTCCTACAATGAGCAGTTCTTC. It codes for CSAADTVSYNEQFF.

The rearrangement joins TRBV20-1 to TRBJ2-3; D not resolved. CDR3 length: 14 amino acids. Trimming stripped 3 bases from V and 0 bases from J, with 10 bases between. Germline loops: CDR1 DFQATT, CDR2 SNEGSKA (reference sequence). CDR3 DNA: TGCAGTGCTAGGCCTCGAACGAGCACAGATACGCAGTATTTT. Encoded protein: CSARPRTSTDTQYF.

This clonotype has more than one count but fewer than ten. The J gene is TRBJ2-2, the V gene TRBV11-2, with TRBD2 matching over 10 bases. CDR1 is SGHAT and CDR2 is FQNNGV in the germline V gene. This CDR3 is built from 16 residues. V shed 3 bases and J 8 bases; nucleotides not matched to a gene: 9. CDR3 DNA: TGTGCCAGCAGCTTGGGAAGCGGGGGGGCGTTAGGGGAGCTGTTTTTT. Its protein product is CASSLGSGGALGELFF.